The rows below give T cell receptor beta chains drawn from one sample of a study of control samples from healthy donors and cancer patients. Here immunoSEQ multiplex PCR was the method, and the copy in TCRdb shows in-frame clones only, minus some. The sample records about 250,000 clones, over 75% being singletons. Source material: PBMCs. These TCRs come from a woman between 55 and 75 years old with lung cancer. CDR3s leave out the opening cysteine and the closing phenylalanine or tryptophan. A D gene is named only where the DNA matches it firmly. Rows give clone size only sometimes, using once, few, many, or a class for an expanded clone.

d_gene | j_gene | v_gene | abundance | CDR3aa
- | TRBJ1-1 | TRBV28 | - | ASSLGGRMNTEAF
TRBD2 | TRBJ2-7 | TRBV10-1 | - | ASSELGTSGSSEQY
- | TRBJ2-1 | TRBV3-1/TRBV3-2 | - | ASSLRPRSSYNEQF
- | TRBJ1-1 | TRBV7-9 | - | ASSLEVLLNTEAF
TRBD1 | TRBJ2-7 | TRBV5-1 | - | ASSSGQTFYEQY
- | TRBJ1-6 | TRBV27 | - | ASRTGTNSPLH
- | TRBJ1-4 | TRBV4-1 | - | ASSPWTTKGNEKLF
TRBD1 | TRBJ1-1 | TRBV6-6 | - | ASRRRIRDSPTEAF
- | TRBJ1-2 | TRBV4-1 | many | ASSQRTVNYGYT
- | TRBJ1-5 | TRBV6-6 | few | ASSYSGRGGNQPQH
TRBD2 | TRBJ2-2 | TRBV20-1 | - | SASEAGYTGELF
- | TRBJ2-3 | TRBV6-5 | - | ASSYSDTDTQY
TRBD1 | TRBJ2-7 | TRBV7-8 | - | ASSFNRGLSEQY
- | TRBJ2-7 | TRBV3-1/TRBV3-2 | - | ASSQLQGYEQY
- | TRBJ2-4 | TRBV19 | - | ASSIARAGFKNIQY
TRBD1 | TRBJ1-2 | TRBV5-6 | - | ASSLGRTGLGYT
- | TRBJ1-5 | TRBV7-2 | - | ASSSRLTDQPQH
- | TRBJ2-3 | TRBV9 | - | ASSVEAGFRTDTQY
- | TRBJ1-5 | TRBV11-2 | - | ASSSGITGNQPQH
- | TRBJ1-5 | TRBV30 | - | AWSVRGKGNQPQH
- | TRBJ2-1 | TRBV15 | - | ATSRELGGYNEQF
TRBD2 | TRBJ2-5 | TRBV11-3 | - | ASSLGGWGTSGSSYQY
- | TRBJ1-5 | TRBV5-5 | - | ASSSYLGETGIDNQPQH